The next 22 T cell receptor beta chains were all read from a single sample in a study of OX40 agonist ivuxolimab in advanced cancers. Sequenced by immunoSEQ multiplex PCR; TCRdb stores in-frame clones only, minus some. Of 30,000 to 35,000 clones listed, around 84% are singletons. The material was CD4+ or CD8+ T cells sorted from blood, obtained in a trial of the OX40 agonist ivuxolimab. The receptors here all came from an adult with an advanced solid tumor such as melanoma, head and neck, liver or kidney cancer.

The chain carries TRBV7-2 and TRBJ1-6; a weak D match, TRBD1 (5 bases). Germline CDR1 SGHTA, CDR2 FQGNSA. V was shortened by 2 bases and J by 10 bases, with 12 bases between the two germline ends. This CDR3 has 14 amino acids. CDR3 in DNA: TGTGCCAGCAGCTTACGAAGCGGGGGATCACCCCTCCACTTT. This translates into CASSLRSGGSPLHF.

The rearrangement uses TRBV10-3 and TRBJ1-3; D is perhaps TRBD1 (5 bases). The germline gives CDR1 ENHRY, CDR2 SYGVKD. V lost 7 bases and J 1 base, leaving 20 bases between the germline ends. The CDR3 is 17 amino acids. CDR3 residues: CAITWQALGASGNTIYF. CDR3 sequence (DNA): TGTGCCATCACATGGCAGGCCCTCGGGGCGTCTGGAAACACCATATATTTT.

The V and J genes are TRBV7-2 and TRBJ1-3; D gene unclear. The germline V gene encodes CDR1 SGHTA and CDR2 FQGNSA. Trimming pared 1 base from V and 9 bases from J, leaving 16 bases between. The length of the CDR3 is 15 residues. The CDR3, as DNA: TGTGCCAGCAGCTTAGTTAGGTCCGTGGGGAGCACCATATATTTT. Its translation is CASSLVRSVGSTIYF.

The chain employs TRBV5-1 and TRBJ1-4; 7 bases fit TRBD1. Trimming took 5 bases from V and 2 from J; bases not matched to a gene: 9. Germline V CDR1 and CDR2: SGHRS, YFSETQ. This CDR3 has 16 residues. CDR3 in amino acids: CASSYYQTGTNEKLFF. In DNA form, the CDR3 reads TGCGCCAGCAGTTACTACCAGACAGGGACTAATGAAAAACTGTTTTTT.

The chain is built from TRBV7-9 and TRBJ1-1, with D possibly TRBD1 on 6 matching bases. Trimming pared 11 bases from V and 0 bases from J, leaving 16 bases between. Germline CDR1 SEHNR, CDR2 FQNEAQ (reference sequence). This CDR3 contains 14 residues. CDR3 sequence (DNA): TGTGCCGCAGGGGCAGGCCTAATGAACACTGAAGCTTTCTTT. Its protein is CAAGAGLMNTEAFF.

J is TRBJ1-5 and V is TRBV18; possibly TRBD1 for D (6 bases). This CDR3 is 13 amino acids long. The ends were cut back, 5 bases at V and 5 bases at J, with 10 bases in the middle. Germline V gene data show CDR1 as KGHSH and CDR2 as LQKENI. The CDR3 bases are TGTGCCAGCTCAGCCGCAGGGGATCAGCCCCAGCATTTT. Translating it yields CASSAAGDQPQHF.

V gene TRBV28 combines with J gene TRBJ1-5; D gene uncertain. The V gene's germline CDR1 is MDHEN and CDR2 SYDVKM. Trimming cost V 4 bases and J 5 bases, with 12 bases left between them. There are 14 residues in the CDR3. In DNA, the CDR3 is TGTGCCAGCAGTTACCCAGGCGGGGATCAGCCCCAGCATTTT. Translated, it gives CASSYPGGDQPQHF.

V gene TRBV6-1 combines with J gene TRBJ2-5; 7 nucleotides align to TRBD1. V was clipped by 5 bases and J by 7 bases; unmatched bases: 10. This CDR3 comprises 14 residues. CDR1 MNHNS and CDR2 SASEGT come from the germline V gene. CDR3: CASSPETGRVTQYF. In DNA, the CDR3 is TGTGCCAGCAGTCCGGAGACAGGGCGTGTGACCCAGTACTTC.

The chain employs TRBV5-8 and TRBJ2-3; a weak D match, TRBD1 (6 bases). There are 15 residues in the CDR3. Trimming took off 1 base at V and 6 bases at J, with 15 bases between the two ends. Per germline, CDR1 SGHTS and CDR2 YDEGEE. This chain's CDR3 is CASSLSPGDRDTQYF. The CDR3 DNA reads TGTGCCAGCAGCTTGTCTCCCGGAGACAGGGATACGCAGTATTTT. Based on the CDR3 plus reference TRBV5-8 and TRBJ2-3, the full variable domain is EAGVTQSPTHLIKTRGQQATLRCSPISGHTSVYWYQQALGLGLQFLLWYDEGEERNRGNFPPRFSGRQFPNYSSELNVNALELEDSALYLCASSLSPGDRDTQYFGPGTRLTVL.

This clone was observed a handful of times. This rearrangement joins TRBV5-1 to TRBJ2-7; 9 bases line up with TRBD1. The V gene end was trimmed by 1 base and the J gene end by 2 bases; junction bases not matched to a gene: 4. The CDR3 totals 15 residues. Germline CDR1 and CDR2: SGHRS and YFSETQ. The CDR3 nucleotides are TGCGCCAGCAGCTTGTTCGGGACAGGGACCTACGAGCAGTACTTC. This sequence encodes CASSLFGTGTYEQYF.

This chain connects TRBV7-8 to TRBJ1-5; possibly TRBD1 for D (6 bases). The CDR3 contains 17 residues. V was pared by 0 bases and J by 9 bases, with 21 bases between. Germline CDR1 reads SGHVS; CDR2 reads FQNEAQ. This chain's CDR3 is CASSLAVRGASWVPQHF. The CDR3 DNA sequence: TGTGCCAGCAGCTTAGCGGTTAGGGGGGCTAGCTGGGTGCCCCAGCATTTT.

This clone was picked up a small number of times. The chain is built from TRBV19 and TRBJ2-3; TRBD2 agrees at 8 bases. From germline, CDR1 is LNHDA and CDR2 SQIVND (reference sequence). V lost 3 bases and J lost 1; bases outside the gene matches: 15. The CDR3 sequence is 19 residues long. The CDR3 spells CASSITSGHTSWGTDTQYF. The CDR3 DNA follows: TGTGCCAGTAGTATTACTAGCGGCCATACCTCCTGGGGCACAGATACGCAGTATTTT.

This chain links TRBV7-9 with TRBJ1-4; 7 bases align to TRBD1. V lost 1 base to trimming and J lost 5 bases; unmatched junction nucleotides: 4. Germline lookup yields CDR1 SEHNR and CDR2 FQNEAQ (reference sequence). This CDR3 is built from 15 residues. The CDR3 loop reads CASSLGQGPNEKLFF. Written as DNA, the CDR3 is TGTGCCAGCAGCTTAGGACAGGGCCCGAATGAAAAACTGTTTTTT.

The chain links TRBV7-2 to TRBJ1-5, with no clear D. V was cut by 2 bases and J by 6 bases, with 11 bases left in between. Germline assignment: CDR1 SGHTA and CDR2 FQGNSA. The CDR3 consists of 14 residues. Written as DNA, the CDR3 is TGTGCCAGCAGCTTAAAGTCCGGTGGTCAGCCCCAGCATTTT. Translation: CASSLKSGGQPQHF.

In nucleotides, the CDR3 is TGTGCCACCAGCAGAGATCGAGGCATACTCAATGAGCAGTTCTTC. Translation gives CATSRDRGILNEQFF. This chain joins TRBV15 and TRBJ2-1; D unclear. Trimming left V 0 bases short and J 6 bases short, with 12 bases between. Looked up from germline, CDR1 is LNHNV and CDR2 is YYDKDF (reference sequence). This CDR3 contains 15 residues.

This clone was counted once. This sequence joins TRBV14 and TRBJ1-2; D is ambiguous. CDR1 SGHDN and CDR2 FVKESK come from the germline V gene. The CDR3 loop spans 14 amino acids. V gave up 2 bases and J gave up 3 bases, with 10 bases separating them. The CDR3: CASSQYHGDYGYTF. The CDR3 nucleotides read TGTGCCAGCAGCCAATATCACGGAGACTATGGCTACACCTTC. The full variable domain, completed using reference TRBV14 and TRBJ1-2, is EAGVTQFPSHSVIEKGQTVTLRCDPISGHDNLYWYRRVMGKEIKFLLHFVKESKQDESGMPNNRFLAERTGGTYSTLKVQPAELEDSGVYFCASSQYHGDYGYTFGSGTRLTVV.

CDR3 sequence: CSASYTGELFF. Written as DNA, the CDR3 is TGCAGTGCTTCGTACACCGGGGAGCTGTTTTTT. The V call is TRBV20-1, the J call TRBJ2-2, with D unclear. V was cut by 5 bases and J by 3 bases, with 4 bases left in between. Looked up from germline, CDR1 is DFQATT and CDR2 is SNEGSKA (reference sequence). The CDR3 runs to 11 residues.

The chain employs TRBV10-1 and TRBJ2-7; perhaps TRBD2 as D (6 bases). The germline V gene encodes CDR1 WNHNN and CDR2 SYGVQD (reference sequence). This CDR3 is built from 15 residues. V lost 7 bases and J 0 bases, leaving 16 bases between the germline ends. This CDR3 reads CASTQPTGVSYEQYF. CDR3 bases: TGCGCCAGCACTCAACCCACGGGAGTCTCCTACGAGCAGTACTTC.

V and J are TRBV14 and TRBJ1-1; D may be TRBD1 (6 bases). Germline lookup yields CDR1 SGHDN and CDR2 FVKESK. V was shortened by 2 bases and J by 1 base, with 8 bases between the two germline ends. The CDR3 totals 14 residues. The CDR3 nucleotides are TGTGCCAGCAGCCAACTGGGGGCGAACACTGAAGCTTTCTTT. Amino acids: CASSQLGANTEAFF. Full variable domain (rest looked up from reference TRBV14 and TRBJ1-1): EAGVTQFPSHSVIEKGQTVTLRCDPISGHDNLYWYRRVMGKEIKFLLHFVKESKQDESGMPNNRFLAERTGGTYSTLKVQPAELEDSGVYFCASSQLGANTEAFFGQGTRLTVV.

The rearrangement links TRBV7-9 to TRBJ1-3, with a weak D call TRBD1 (6 bases). The V gene's germline CDR1 is SEHNR and CDR2 FQNEAQ (reference sequence). CDR3 length equals 18 residues. V lost 4 bases and J lost 0, with 19 bases in between. CDR3 in amino acids: CASSSNPGRGPSGNTIYF. CDR3 nucleotides: TGTGCCAGCAGCTCCAATCCGGGACGGGGGCCCTCTGGAAACACCATATATTTT. The whole variable domain, filled in from reference TRBV7-9 and TRBJ1-3, reads DTGVSQNPRHKITKRGQNVTFRCDPISEHNRLYWYRQTLGQGPEFLTYFQNEAQLEKSRLLSDRFSAERPKGSFSTLEIQRTEQGDSAMYLCASSSNPGRGPSGNTIYFGEGSWLTVV.

The chain uses TRBV10-3 and TRBJ2-7; 8 bases are shared with TRBD1. This CDR3 is 13 amino acids long. V was clipped by 4 bases and J by 3 bases; unmatched bases: 2. Germline assignment: CDR1 ENHRY and CDR2 SYGVKD. CDR3 sequence reads: CAISGGQGYEQYF. The CDR3 DNA reads as TGTGCCATCAGTGGCGGACAGGGCTACGAGCAGTACTTC.

This chain uses TRBV6-1 with TRBJ2-2; D may be TRBD2 (6 bases). Germline V gives CDR1 MNHNS, CDR2 SASEGT. V gave up 3 bases and J gave up 3 bases, with 11 bases separating them. This CDR3 contains 15 residues. Here the CDR3 DNA reads TGTGCCAGCAGTGAGGGGGGTCCGTACACCGGGGAGCTGTTTTTT. Its translation: CASSEGGPYTGELFF.